The rows below give T cell receptor beta chains drawn from one sample of a study of blood T cell repertoires in COVID-19. The method was immunoSEQ multiplex PCR; TCRdb's version includes in-frame clones alone and lacks a portion of them. The sample consists of over 100,000 clones, approximately 88% of them appearing once. The source material was peripheral blood. These receptors all stem from a man aged 50 or older with acute or convalescent COVID-19. The CDR3 runs from the conserved cysteine through the conserved F or W. Each record gives: V gene, J gene, clone size, D gene, CDR3 DNA, CDR3 protein. D genes are given only for firm matches. Clone size is shown for a subset of rows, as once, few, many or a class of expanded clone.

v_call: TRBV2; j_call: TRBJ1-1; clone_size: few; d_call: TRBD1; cdr3_nt: TGTGCCAGCAGTCGAGGAGGACAGGGGATGAACACTGAAGCTTTCTTT; cdr3_aa: CASSRGGQGMNTEAFF
v_call: TRBV18; j_call: TRBJ2-1; clone_size: .; d_call: .; cdr3_nt: TGTGCCAGCTCACCACAACGGGAGAGTCTTGAGCAGTTCTTC; cdr3_aa: CASSPQRESLEQFF
v_call: TRBV5-1; j_call: TRBJ1-1; clone_size: .; d_call: .; cdr3_nt: TGCGCCAGCAGTGTCGGGGGTAGAACTGAAGCTTTCTTT; cdr3_aa: CASSVGGRTEAFF
v_call: TRBV19; j_call: TRBJ1-2; clone_size: .; d_call: .; cdr3_nt: TGTGCCAGTAGTTTTACAGCTAACTATGGCTACACCTTC; cdr3_aa: CASSFTANYGYTF
v_call: TRBV20-1; j_call: TRBJ2-3; clone_size: .; d_call: .; cdr3_nt: TGCAGTGCTTTAGCGGCGACGCAGTATTTT; cdr3_aa: CSALAATQYF
v_call: TRBV5-1; j_call: TRBJ2-5; clone_size: .; d_call: TRBD2; cdr3_nt: TGCGCCAGCAGCGATTCTAGCGGCGGGGAGACCCAGTACTTC; cdr3_aa: CASSDSSGGETQYF
v_call: TRBV5-6; j_call: TRBJ2-4; clone_size: .; d_call: .; cdr3_nt: TGTGCCAGCAGCCTGCCGGAGGAAAACATTCAGTACTTC; cdr3_aa: CASSLPEENIQYF
v_call: TRBV5-1; j_call: TRBJ1-1; clone_size: .; d_call: .; cdr3_nt: TGCGCCAGCAGCTCACAAAGGAACACTGAAGCTTTCTTT; cdr3_aa: CASSSQRNTEAFF
v_call: TRBV19; j_call: TRBJ1-2; clone_size: few; d_call: .; cdr3_nt: TGTGCCAGTAGTGCCGCAGGGGTGCATGGCTACACCTTC; cdr3_aa: CASSAAGVHGYTF
v_call: TRBV7-9; j_call: TRBJ1-5; clone_size: .; d_call: .; cdr3_nt: TGTGCCAGCAGCTTTCAGGAGGATCAGCCCCAGCATTTT; cdr3_aa: CASSFQEDQPQHF
v_call: TRBV2; j_call: TRBJ2-1; clone_size: .; d_call: .; cdr3_nt: TGTGCCAGCAATCTCCGGGGGTTCGGGGAGGAGCAGTTCTTC; cdr3_aa: CASNLRGFGEEQFF
v_call: TRBV18; j_call: TRBJ1-6; clone_size: .; d_call: .; cdr3_nt: TGTGCCAGCTCACCACCGGGCAGTTTTTCACCCCTCCACTTT; cdr3_aa: CASSPPGSFSPLHF
v_call: TRBV5-1; j_call: TRBJ1-5; clone_size: .; d_call: .; cdr3_nt: TGCGCCAGCAGCCCGGGGGAGTTCGGGAATCAGCCCCAGCATTTT; cdr3_aa: CASSPGEFGNQPQHF
v_call: TRBV7-3; j_call: TRBJ1-1; clone_size: .; d_call: TRBD1; cdr3_nt: TGTGCCAGCAGCCGGACAGGGGGCAATGAAGCTTTCTTT; cdr3_aa: CASSRTGGNEAFF